These 31 T cell receptor beta chains came from one sample sequenced in a study of blood T cell repertoires in COVID-19. Generated by immunoSEQ multiplex PCR, the TCRdb table keeps only in-frame clones and is missing some. Of fewer than 500,000 clones in the sample, about nine tenths are singletons; the top ten hold more than 1.4%. The sample taken for sequencing was peripheral blood. The source is a woman younger than 45 with active or convalescent COVID-19.

J is TRBJ2-7 and V is TRBV5-1; D call uncertain. The V end was cut by 0 bases, the J end by 2 bases, with 15 bases between. CDR1 SGHRS and CDR2 YFSETQ come from the germline V gene. CDR3 length equals 16 residues. For the CDR3, the DNA is TGCGCCAGCAGCTTGGACCCGACAACTTCAACCTACGAGCAGTACTTC. It is translated as CASSLDPTTSTYEQYF.

The rearrangement uses TRBV2 and TRBJ1-2, with TRBD1 as a possible D gene (5 bases). CDR3 size: 14 residues. V lost 1 base and J 1 base, leaving 7 bases between the germline ends. Germline assignment: CDR1 SNHLY and CDR2 FYNNEI. The CDR3 sequence is CASSEEGYNYGYTF. The CDR3 nucleotides are TGTGCCAGCAGTGAAGAGGGGTATAACTATGGCTACACCTTC.

The chain combines TRBV25-1 with TRBJ1-2, with a weak D call TRBD1 (6 bases). The CDR3 loop spans 11 amino acids. With 2 bases removed from V and 8 bases from J, the gap between germline ends came to 6 bases. The germline V gene encodes CDR1 MGHDK and CDR2 SYGVNS. The CDR3 loop reads CASSERGGYTF. The CDR3 DNA follows: TGTGCCAGCAGTGAAAGGGGGGGCTACACCTTC.

V usage is TRBV19 and J usage is TRBJ2-5; D may be TRBD2 (7 bases). Germline CDR1 LNHDA, CDR2 SQIVND (reference sequence). The CDR3 has 13 amino acids. The V gene lost 6 bases and the J gene lost 5 bases, with 13 bases spanning the gap. Here the CDR3 reads CASRGGRGETQYF. The CDR3 coding sequence is TGTGCCAGTAGGGGGGGGCGCGGTGAGACCCAGTACTTC.

The chain employs TRBV7-8 and TRBJ1-6; 8 bases line up with TRBD1. Germline CDR1 and CDR2: SGHVS and FQNEAQ. The CDR3 consists of 15 residues. Losses at the gene ends were 1 base for V and 9 bases for J; bases not matched to a gene: 5. CDR3: CASSLVLTGASPLHF. The CDR3 region has the DNA TGTGCCAGCAGCTTAGTGCTGACAGGGGCTTCACCCCTCCACTTT.

The genes are TRBV5-4 and TRBJ2-1; TRBD2 matches 8 bases. V lost 4 bases, J lost 6 bases, and 9 bases stayed unmatched. Germline CDR1 is SGHNT and CDR2 is YYREEE (reference sequence). This CDR3 is 15 amino acids long. The CDR3, as DNA: TGTGCCAGCAGCCCGGGAGGGGCCGGAGGCAATGAGCAGTTCTTC. This translates into CASSPGGAGGNEQFF.

The chain uses TRBV27 and TRBJ1-2; a possible D gene is TRBD1 (6 bases). Germline V gene lookup returns CDR1 MNHEY and CDR2 SMNVEV (reference sequence). Trimming removed 6 bases from V and 2 bases from J, with 16 bases in between. This CDR3 has 15 residues. As DNA, the CDR3 is TGTGCCAGCAGCGTCGGTAGGGGGTGGAACTATGGCTACACCTTC. This codes for CASSVGRGWNYGYTF.

This clone was detected only once. This chain connects TRBV6-1 to TRBJ1-6; D is possibly TRBD1 (6 bases). Trimming removed 0 bases from V and 5 bases from J, with 11 bases in between. Germline assignment: CDR1 MNHNS and CDR2 SASEGT. This CDR3 has 16 residues. CDR3: CASSEADRFDNSPLHF. In DNA, the CDR3 is TGTGCCAGCAGTGAAGCTGACAGGTTCGATAATTCACCCCTCCACTTT.

This clone appeared once. J is TRBJ1-5 and V is TRBV5-8, with D perhaps TRBD1 (5 bases). Trimming stripped 0 bases from V and 0 bases from J, with 10 bases between. This CDR3 region has 16 residues. Per the germline V gene, CDR1 is SGHTS and CDR2 is YDEGEE. The CDR3 DNA follows: TGTGCCAGCAGCTTGGGAGACAGCTTTAGCAATCAGCCCCAGCATTTT. It codes for CASSLGDSFSNQPQHF. Together with reference TRBV5-8 and TRBJ1-5, the CDR3 gives the full variable domain: EAGVTQSPTHLIKTRGQQATLRCSPISGHTSVYWYQQALGLGLQFLLWYDEGEERNRGNFPPRFSGRQFPNYSSELNVNALELEDSALYLCASSLGDSFSNQPQHFGDGTRLSIL.

The chain has TRBV9 and TRBJ2-1, with D uncertain. The V and J ends lost 0 bases and 6 bases respectively, with 7 bases between them. Germline V gene lookup returns CDR1 SGDLS and CDR2 YYNGEE. The CDR3 loop spans 13 amino acids. The CDR3: CASSVGVANEQFF. The CDR3 nucleotides read TGTGCCAGCAGCGTAGGAGTTGCCAATGAGCAGTTCTTC.

The rearrangement joins TRBV10-3 to TRBJ1-4, with D possibly TRBD1 on 6 matching bases. CDR1 and CDR2 (germline): ENHRY, SYGVKD. The CDR3 is made up of 13 amino acids. V gave up 2 bases and J gave up 8 bases, with 9 bases separating them. The CDR3 reads CAISETGREKLFF. DNA of the CDR3: TGTGCCATCAGTGAGACAGGGCGAGAAAAACTGTTTTTT.

Of note for this clone: The junction and the germline gene differ at one end; a read error may be behind it. The chain has TRBV5-6 and TRBJ2-1; D might be TRBD2 (6 bases). CDR1 SGHDT and CDR2 YYEEEE come from the germline V gene. This CDR3 spans 12 amino acids. CDR3 nucleotide sequence: TGTGCCAGCAGCTTGGTGCGGGACCGCCAGCTCTTC. Its translation is CASSLVRDRQLF. Filled out from reference TRBV5-6 and TRBJ2-1, the complete variable domain reads DAGVTQSPTHLIKTRGQQVTLRCSPKSGHDTVSWYQQALGQGPQFIFQYYEEEERQRGNFPDRFSGHQFPNYSSELNVNALLLGDSALYLCASSLVRDRQLFGPGTRLTVL.

The V gene is TRBV18, the J gene TRBJ2-7; TRBD2 matches 14 bases. The ends lost 3 bases at V and 4 bases at J; junction bases unmatched: 14. The CDR3 loop spans 19 amino acids. The germline gives CDR1 KGHSH, CDR2 LQKENI. The CDR3 region has the DNA TGTGCCAGCTCACCGTCGGGACTAGCGGGAGCTAGTACTCGGTACGAGCAGTACTTC. This gives the protein CASSPSGLAGASTRYEQYF.

The chain has TRBV7-2 and TRBJ1-2, with 11 bases fitting TRBD1. The germline gives CDR1 SGHTA, CDR2 FQGNSA. V lost 4 bases and J lost 8; bases outside the gene matches: 6. The CDR3 is 14 residues long. CDR3 protein: CASSYGQGAGGYTF. CDR3 bases: TGTGCCAGCAGCTACGGACAGGGGGCCGGCGGCTACACCTTC. The full variable domain, in which reference TRBV7-2 and TRBJ1-2 provide the parts outside the CDR3, is GAGVSQSPSNKVTEKGKDVELRCDPISGHTALYWYRQSLGQGLEFLIYFQGNSAPDKSGLPSDRFSAERTGGSVSTLTIQRTQQEDSAVYLCASSYGQGAGGYTFGSGTRLTVV.

This chain links TRBV21-1 with TRBJ2-1; TRBD1 reflects the table's D call only, with no check against the DNA. TRBV21-1 is a pseudogene. CDR3 length: 13 amino acids. The CDR3 reads CASNNRVLNEQFF. In DNA form, the CDR3 reads TGTGCCAGCAATAACAGGGTGCTCAATGAGCAGTTCTTC.

Concerning this clone: At the DNA level, this CDR3 is encoded by other sequences in the same sample as well. Here the CDR3 DNA reads TGCGCCAGCAGCTTGGGGCAGGCGAACACTGAAGCTTTCTTT. Residues: CASSLGQANTEAFF. This rearrangement joins TRBV5-1 to TRBJ1-1; D unresolved. With 0 bases removed from V and 1 base from J, the gap between germline ends came to 7 bases. CDR3 size: 14 residues. Per germline, CDR1 SGHRS and CDR2 YFSETQ.

The chain couples TRBV23-1 to TRBJ2-1; possibly TRBD2 for D (6 bases). TRBV23-1 is recorded as an ORF, its role being uncertain. With 4 bases removed from V and 1 base from J, the gap between germline ends came to 17 bases. The CDR3 spans 17 residues. The CDR3 region has the DNA TGCGCCAGCAGTCCCCTCTTTGCGCGGGAATCCTACAATGAGCAGTTCTTC. This sequence encodes CASSPLFARESYNEQFF.

The gene calls are TRBV2 and TRBJ1-6; a possible D gene is TRBD1 (5 bases). V was clipped by 2 bases and J by 7 bases, with 6 bases between them. The CDR3 has 13 residues. The germline V gene encodes CDR1 SNHLY and CDR2 FYNNEI. CDR3: CASSEQGNSPLHF. CDR3 DNA sequence: TGTGCCAGCAGTGAACAGGGAAATTCACCCCTCCACTTT.

The chain couples TRBV6-2 or TRBV6-3 to TRBJ2-1; 11 bases are a match to TRBD2. The germline gives CDR1 MNHEY, CDR2 SVGEGT. V gave up 5 bases and J gave up 2 bases; unmatched junction bases: 2. The CDR3 consists of 15 residues. The CDR3 nucleotides are TGTGCCAGCAGTGAGACTAGCGGGACCTACAATGAGCAGTTCTTC. This gives the protein CASSETSGTYNEQFF.

This clone was detected only once. The CDR3 is CASSLIGTEPSYEQYF. CDR3 DNA sequence: TGTGCCAGCAGTTTAATTGGGACAGAACCTTCCTACGAGCAGTACTTC. V usage is TRBV27 and J usage is TRBJ2-7, with 7 bases that match TRBD1. CDR1 and CDR2 from the germline V gene are MNHEY and SMNVEV (reference sequence). V lost 2 bases to trimming and J lost 1 base; unmatched junction nucleotides: 8. There are 16 residues in the CDR3.

This clone came up a few times. The chain links TRBV3-1 (or the pseudogene TRBV3-2) to TRBJ2-7; 7 nucleotides agree with TRBD2. The CDR3 extends over 18 amino acids. In germline, CDR1 is LGHDT, CDR2 YNNKEL (reference sequence). J was trimmed by 0 bases and V by 0 bases; bases with no gene match: 11. Here the CDR3 DNA reads TGTGCCAGCAGCCAAGAGGCCCAGCGGGGCTATAGCTCCTACGAGCAGTACTTC. Amino acids: CASSQEAQRGYSSYEQYF.

V is TRBV4-2 and J is TRBJ2-7, with TRBD2 matching over 11 bases. With V trimmed by 2 bases and J by 2 bases, 2 bases remained unmatched. This CDR3 spans 15 amino acids. Germline V gene lookup returns CDR1 LGHNA and CDR2 YNFKEQ. The CDR3 here is CASSQQTSGAYEQYF. The DNA of the CDR3 is TGTGCCAGCAGCCAACAGACTAGCGGGGCCTACGAGCAGTACTTC.

This clone was counted once. V gene TRBV30 combines with J gene TRBJ1-1; D is unresolved. The CDR3 has 12 residues. V was trimmed by 0 bases and J by 4 bases, leaving 6 bases between them. Germline CDR1 and CDR2: GTSNPN and SVGIG (reference sequence). The CDR3 coding sequence is TGTGCCTGGAGTGTCGTGAGCACTGAAGCTTTCTTT. Its protein product is CAWSVVSTEAFF.

The chain's CDR3 is CASSRGEPQHF. Written as DNA, the CDR3 is TGTGCCAGCAGCCGCGGAGAGCCCCAGCATTTT. The chain combines TRBV6-5 with TRBJ1-5, with no clear D. CDR1 is MNHEY and CDR2 is SVGAGI in the germline V gene. V was clipped by 6 bases and J by 8 bases, with 8 bases between them. This CDR3 spans 11 amino acids.

This sequence joins TRBV10-3 and TRBJ2-7; D gene unclear. V lost 7 bases and J lost 1, with 11 bases in between. The CDR3 length is 13 residues. Germline V lookup: CDR1 ENHRY, CDR2 SYGVKD. The CDR3 DNA reads TGTGCCATCAAAGCCGGAGAATCCTACGAGCAGTACTTC. Its translation is CAIKAGESYEQYF.

V and J are TRBV10-2 and TRBJ2-1, with TRBD2 matching 9 bases. Germline CDR1 reads WSHSY; CDR2 reads SAAADI. Unmatched junction bases numbered 8, after V lost 7 bases and J lost 10 bases. The length of the CDR3 is 13 residues. The CDR3 loop reads CASNPGLAFEQFF. CDR3 DNA: TGCGCCAGCAACCCGGGACTAGCTTTCGAGCAGTTCTTC.

The gene calls are TRBV20-1 and TRBJ2-1; TRBD2 matches at 9 bases. Germline V gene data show CDR1 as DFQATT and CDR2 as SNEGSKA (reference sequence). The CDR3 spans 14 residues. With 3 bases clipped from V and 5 bases from J, the junction kept 5 bases outside the gene matches. CDR3 bases: TGCAGTGCTAGTAGCGGGAGAGTAGACAATGAGCAGTTCTTC. Translated: CSASSGRVDNEQFF.

The rearrangement links TRBV29-1 to TRBJ2-5, with D unresolved. The CDR3 spans 11 residues. CDR1 is SQVTM and CDR2 is ANQGSEA in the germline V gene. Trimming shortened V by 3 bases and J by 5 bases, and 7 bases separated the two germline ends. CDR3: CSVEVGETQYF. The CDR3 DNA reads as TGCAGCGTTGAGGTCGGGGAGACCCAGTACTTC.

About this clone: Additional DNA sequences in this sample encode the identical CDR3. The chain carries TRBV12-3 or TRBV12-4 and TRBJ1-1; D not resolved. The CDR3 totals 11 residues. With 6 bases removed from V and 5 bases from J, the gap between germline ends came to 7 bases. The CDR3 bases are TGTGCCAGCAGCCGCGGAACTGAAGCTTTCTTT. Translated: CASSRGTEAFF.

J is TRBJ1-1 and V is TRBV25-1; D possibly corresponds to TRBD1 (6 bases). CDR1 MGHDK and CDR2 SYGVNS come from the germline V gene. The CDR3 extends over 13 amino acids. Trimming left V 5 bases short and J 3 bases short, with 10 bases between. The CDR3 sequence is CASSLTGYTEAFF. CDR3 bases: TGTGCCAGCAGTTTAACAGGGTACACTGAAGCTTTCTTT.

The V gene is TRBV3-1 (or the pseudogene TRBV3-2), the J gene TRBJ2-1, with 12 positions matching TRBD2. There are 18 residues in the CDR3. V lost 4 bases and J lost 9; bases outside the gene matches: 16. Per germline, CDR1 LGHDT and CDR2 YNNKEL (reference sequence). The CDR3 protein is CASSPPPRLAGVHGEQFF. Written as DNA, the CDR3 is TGTGCCAGCAGCCCCCCACCGCGACTAGCGGGAGTGCATGGTGAGCAGTTCTTC.